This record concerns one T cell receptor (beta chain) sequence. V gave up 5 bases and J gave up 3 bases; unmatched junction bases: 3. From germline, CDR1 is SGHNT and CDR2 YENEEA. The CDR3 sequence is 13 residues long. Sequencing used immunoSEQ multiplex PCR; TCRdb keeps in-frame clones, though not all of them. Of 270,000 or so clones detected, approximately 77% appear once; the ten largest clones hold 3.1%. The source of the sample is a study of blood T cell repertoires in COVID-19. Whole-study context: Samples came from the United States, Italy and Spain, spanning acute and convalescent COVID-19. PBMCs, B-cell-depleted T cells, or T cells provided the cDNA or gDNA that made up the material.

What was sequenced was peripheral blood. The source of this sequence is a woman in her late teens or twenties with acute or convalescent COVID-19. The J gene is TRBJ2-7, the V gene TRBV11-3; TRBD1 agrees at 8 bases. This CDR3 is CASSNGQGYEQYF. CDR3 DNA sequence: TGTGCCAGCAGCAACGGACAGGGCTACGAGCAGTACTTC.